The rows below give T cell receptor beta chains drawn from one sample of a study of CD8 T cells in ankylosing spondylitis. TCRdb passed the 5' RACE reads through MiXCR, listing each CDR3 protein once. The sample holds over 700,000 distinct CDR3 sequences, around a fifth seen once. Sequencing was carried out using blood, either unsorted or a sorted T cell fraction (not recorded which). The source is a male donor with ankylosing spondylitis. The CDR3 runs from the conserved cysteine through the conserved F or W. Each record gives: J gene, V gene, CDR3 protein.

TRBJ2-3	TRBV25-1	CASARGLAGDSDTQYF
TRBJ2-7	TRBV20-1	CSATGLPTGEQYF
TRBJ2-7	TRBV9	CASSTGLADSYEQYF
TRBJ1-1	TRBV29-1	CSARDSRIAEAFF
TRBJ2-1	TRBV5-1	CASSLAGSGGNEQFF
TRBJ1-1	TRBV10-3	CTSRISTGGDWNTEAFF
TRBJ1-1	TRBV5-6	CASSLSINTEAFF
TRBJ2-1	TRBV7-9	CASSTERYEQFF
TRBJ1-3	TRBV16	CASRTAPGSGNTIYF
TRBJ2-1	TRBV19	CASSIGGGAYSEQFF
TRBJ2-7	TRBV12-3/TRBV12-4	CASSSGTDILYYEQYF
TRBJ2-7	TRBV6-1	CASSETGLGYEQYF
TRBJ2-2	TRBV28	CASSPGTPSTGELFF
TRBJ2-4	TRBV28	CASNPTGGYSKNIQYF
TRBJ2-7	TRBV7-3	CASSNGGADYEQYF
TRBJ2-3	TRBV7-8	CASIKGVGTDTQYF
TRBJ1-1	TRBV6-1	CASSRGREVNTEAFF
TRBJ2-3	TRBV30	CAWGGVSSSTDTQYF
TRBJ2-1	TRBV7-2	CASSPFSGNEQFF
TRBJ2-2	TRBV20-1	CSARDSGAENGELFF
TRBJ2-3	TRBV4-1	CASRNGAGQRSTDTQYF
TRBJ2-2	TRBV6-5	CASSYRGADGELFF
TRBJ2-3	TRBV20-1	CSARGTRATDTQYF
TRBJ1-3	TRBV11-2	CASSTQGRWAIYF
TRBJ1-1	TRBV11-3	CASSSYQGNTEAFF
TRBJ2-3	TRBV20-1	CSARDVSQGSTDTQYF
TRBJ2-7	TRBV5-1	CASSLGRDRHYEQYF
TRBJ2-1	TRBV12-3/TRBV12-4	CASRETVSTYNEQFF
TRBJ2-2	TRBV4-1	CASSQTVPGELFF
TRBJ2-1	TRBV12-3/TRBV12-4	CASKGQGHNEQFF
TRBJ1-1	TRBV7-2	CASSLVVGSGNTEAFF
TRBJ1-1	TRBV5-5	CASSFVGGNTEAFF
TRBJ1-3	TRBV7-9	CASSGTRGNTIYF
TRBJ2-5	TRBV20-1	CSARGDGSQETQYF
TRBJ1-5	TRBV20-1	CSARGVRDQPQHF
TRBJ2-5	TRBV7-2	CASKVPSGNNQETQYF
TRBJ1-6	TRBV7-2	CASSARLLSPLHF
TRBJ1-2	TRBV12-3/TRBV12-4	CASRVTGVRYGYTF
TRBJ2-1	TRBV12-3/TRBV12-4	CASSKTHGWNEQFF
TRBJ2-6	TRBV20-1	CSARRGGGGANVLTF
TRBJ1-2	TRBV4-1	CASSQAGAGYGYTF
TRBJ1-2	TRBV5-1	CASSWGRTGTSDGYTF
TRBJ1-1	TRBV6-1	CASSDQTGATEAFF
TRBJ2-3	TRBV20-1	CSAYGLELTDTQYF
TRBJ1-4	TRBV12-3/TRBV12-4	CASMSGLNEKLFF
TRBJ1-2	TRBV11-2	CASSLYPGLGRTGFGYTF
TRBJ2-1	TRBV12-3/TRBV12-4	CASTSGISYNEQFF
TRBJ2-2	TRBV20-1	CSARVGLDGSGELFF
TRBJ2-1	TRBV29-1	CSVAGANEQFF
TRBJ1-2	TRBV6-1	CASSDPPTGHYGYTF
TRBJ2-3	TRBV9	CASSASVEGRGRTTDTQYF